These 16 T cell receptor beta chains were sequenced from one sample in a study of T-cell reconstitution after alpha-beta-depleted transplantation in children. Unique molecular identifiers were incorporated into the prepared TCRbeta library. TCRdb recomputed calls from the PCR reads with MiXCR, one row per CDR3 protein. The sample holds some 600,000 distinct CDR3 sequences, 13% seen once. Sequencing was performed on PBMCs, mostly from graft donor cells, taken 360 days after TCRalphabeta/CD19-depleted stem cell transplant. The receptors were sampled from a male patient between 5 and 17 years old who had a stem cell transplant for acute myeloid leukemia, so the T cells may come from the graft donor.

This clonotype was detected many times. J is TRBJ2-3 and V is TRBV29-1, with 10 nucleotides matching TRBD2. The CDR3 has 14 amino acids. Germline assignment: CDR1 SQVTM and CDR2 ANQGSEA. The CDR3 is CSHLAGGGADTQYF. The CDR3 DNA reads TGCAGTCACTTAGCGGGAGGTGGTGCAGATACGCAGTATTTT.

Ten or more counts support this clonotype. V usage is TRBV29-1 and J usage is TRBJ2-1; 11 bases agree with TRBD2. Germline CDR1 and CDR2: SQVTM and ANQGSEA. This CDR3 contains 15 residues. The J segment lost 8 bases and the V segment lost 4 bases, leaving 10 bases of the junction unmatched. The chain's CDR3 is CSVGGTSGSLYEQFF. The CDR3 DNA reads TGCAGCGTTGGGGGAACTAGCGGGAGTTTGTATGAGCAGTTCTTC.

This clonotype was recorded a few times. J is TRBJ2-2 and V is TRBV29-1; 11 nucleotides agree with TRBD2. The CDR3 is 15 amino acids. Germline V gene data show CDR1 as SQVTM and CDR2 as ANQGSEA. The ends lost 6 bases at V and 5 bases at J; junction bases unmatched: 8. The CDR3: CSVALLAGETGELFF. In DNA, the CDR3 is TGCAGCGTCGCCCTACTAGCGGGAGAGACCGGGGAGCTGTTTTTT.

This clonotype was seen only a few times. The CDR3: CASSQVWPGSYEQYF. The CDR3 DNA reads as TGCGCCAGCAGCCAAGTCTGGCCGGGCTCCTACGAGCAGTACTTC. The rearrangement links TRBV4-3 to TRBJ2-7; D remains unclear. The CDR3 consists of 15 residues. Germline V gives CDR1 LGHNA, CDR2 YSLEER. V lost 1 base to trimming and J lost 0 bases, with 10 bases between them.

The rearrangement uses TRBV29-1 and TRBJ2-5; 8 bases line up with TRBD2. V gave up 7 bases and J gave up 4 bases; unmatched junction bases: 17. Per the germline V gene, CDR1 is SQVTM and CDR2 is ANQGSEA. The CDR3 runs 16 residues. CDR3 sequence: CSGQPTIAGFRETQYF. The CDR3 region has the DNA TGCAGCGGCCAGCCGACTATAGCGGGATTCAGAGAGACCCAGTACTTC.

The chain uses TRBV29-1 and TRBJ1-2, with 7 nucleotides matching TRBD1. Germline V gene sequence: CDR1 SQVTM, CDR2 ANQGSEA. The CDR3 length is 13 residues. V lost 7 bases to trimming and J lost 3 bases; unmatched junction nucleotides: 8. The CDR3 region has the DNA TGCAGCGGAGACAGGGCGACCGACTATGGCTACACCTTC. Translation: CSGDRATDYGYTF.

J is TRBJ2-7 and V is TRBV4-2; perhaps D is TRBD1 or TRBD2 (5 bases each). The CDR3 has 14 amino acids. The germline V and J ends were trimmed by 5 bases and 1 base, with 12 bases remaining between them. CDR1 LGHNA and CDR2 YNFKEQ come from the germline V gene. As DNA, the CDR3 is TGTGCCAGCAGCGGGGGACCCGGGTCCTACGAGCAGTACTTC. Its protein product is CASSGGPGSYEQYF.

V is TRBV5-5 and J is TRBJ2-3; D unresolved. CDR3 size: 14 residues. The germline V gene encodes CDR1 SGHKS and CDR2 YYEKEE (reference sequence). V lost 0 bases and J 2 bases, leaving 7 bases between the germline ends. The CDR3 loop is CASSLELNTDTQYF. CDR3 bases: TGTGCCAGCAGCTTGGAATTAAACACAGATACGCAGTATTTT.

This clonotype was found a few times. The genes are TRBV29-1 and TRBJ2-1, with D maybe TRBD2 (6 bases). Germline V gene sequence: CDR1 SQVTM, CDR2 ANQGSEA. Trimming shortened V by 0 bases and J by 2 bases, and 11 bases separated the two germline ends. This CDR3 spans 15 amino acids. CDR3 amino acids: CSVEDSQRAYNEQFF. In DNA, the CDR3 is TGCAGCGTTGAAGATTCGCAGCGGGCCTACAATGAGCAGTTCTTC.

This chain uses TRBV4-3 with TRBJ2-1; D possibly corresponds to TRBD1 (5 bases). CDR1 is LGHNA, CDR2 YSLEER, per germline. CDR3 length: 16 residues. Trimming shortened V by 1 base and J by 0 bases, and 10 bases separated the two germline ends. For the CDR3, the DNA is TGCGCCAGCAGCCAAGTAAGGGGTTTCTCCTACAATGAGCAGTTCTTC. Translation: CASSQVRGFSYNEQFF.

This clonotype was counted at least ten times. The chain recombines TRBV27 with TRBJ2-7; D ambiguous. The germline V gene has CDR1 MNHEY and CDR2 SMNVEV (reference sequence). V was cut by 4 bases and J by 7 bases, with 20 bases left in between. CDR3 size: 15 residues. The CDR3 reads CASSSPGLVPEEQYF. As DNA, the CDR3 is TGTGCCAGCAGTTCTCCCGGGCTGGTTCCGGAGGAGCAGTACTTC.

This clonotype has a count of ten or more. The gene calls are TRBV12-3 or TRBV12-4 and TRBJ2-7; no clear D. The CDR3 has 15 residues. Trimming removed 6 bases at V and 2 bases at J, with 17 bases between. CDR3 sequence reads: CASRVQGQATYEQYF. The CDR3 DNA reads as TGTGCCAGCAGGGTTCAAGGCCAGGCCACCTACGAGCAGTACTTC.

This clonotype showed up many times. CDR3 in DNA: TGTGCCAGCAGTTTATCTAGGGACACTGAAGCTTTCTTT. Its protein product is CASSLSRDTEAFF. The rearrangement joins TRBV12-3 or TRBV12-4 to TRBJ1-1, with unresolved D. CDR3 length equals 13 residues. The V end lost 2 bases, the J end lost 3 bases, and 7 bases lay between the germline ends.

This clonotype occurred a few times. CDR3 region: CSVARDRETQYF. As DNA, the CDR3 is TGCAGCGTTGCTAGGGACAGGGAGACCCAGTACTTC. The V gene is TRBV29-1, the J gene TRBJ2-5; TRBD1 matches 8 bases. The CDR3 spans 12 residues. The V gene end was trimmed by 4 bases and the J gene end by 5 bases; junction bases not matched to a gene: 3. Germline values: CDR1 SQVTM, CDR2 ANQGSEA.

This clonotype was counted a few times. The rearrangement uses TRBV9 and TRBJ2-5, with 9 positions matching TRBD1. In germline, CDR1 is SGDLS, CDR2 YYNGEE. V was clipped by 3 bases and J by 4 bases; unmatched bases: 4. The CDR3 totals 14 residues. The CDR3 reads CASSASTGGETQYF. The CDR3 coding sequence is TGTGCCAGCAGCGCCTCGACAGGGGGAGAGACCCAGTACTTC.

In this sample, this clonotype turned up many times. The genes are TRBV29-1 and TRBJ2-7, with D hard to call. This CDR3 is 12 amino acids long. V was cut by 4 bases and J by 7 bases, with 14 bases left in between. Per germline, CDR1 SQVTM and CDR2 ANQGSEA. CDR3 sequence reads: CSVGPPGPEQYF. Here the CDR3 DNA reads TGCAGCGTTGGGCCCCCCGGTCCTGAGCAGTACTTC.